This T cell receptor beta chain was recorded in a study of blood T cells in healthy people across ages (dated by TCRdb to 2013 to 2016). With regard to the full study: Template switching captured roughly one uniquely barcoded TCR beta cDNA molecule per two T cells in model experiments. To avoid experimental bias, donors of different ages were spread randomly across the sequencing lanes. Using deep sequencing normalized with unique cDNA molecular identifiers, the study measured how TCR beta repertoire diversity changes with age. Donors were grouped into four age groups: young (average roughly 15 years), middle-aged (roughly 37), aged (over 55) and long-lived (82). The study analyzed two additional independent replicas of 1 million unique cDNA reads from the same blood draw for two donors, one aged 18 to 29 and one aged 80 or older.

As for this clonotype: Its recognized antigen is unknown. The record has no base qualities; no much larger clone is one base away.

The roughly 38 donors, aged about 6 to 95 years, were systemically healthy Caucasian individuals from Russia. Each donor gave 8 to 10 milliliters of peripheral blood, drawn into EDTA-treated Vacutainer tubes. PBMCs were isolated by Ficoll-Paque density-gradient centrifugation, with at least 6.5 million obtained per sample. Total RNA was extracted from PBMCs with Trizol reagent, with at least 6 micrograms obtained per sample. For every donor, an aliquot of PBMCs went through flow cytometry to measure the percentages of naive CD45RAhigh/CD27high T cells. Broad study findings and their caveats: Because the CMV infection status of the donors was unknown, age-related changes in expanded clonotypes may potentially have been confounded. Total diversity estimates from one million sequenced T cells were considered lower bounds and underestimates. The long-lived group showed more naive CD4+ T cells, fewer expanded clones and increased TCR diversity than the aged group, suggesting age selection. Observed TCR beta diversity per million T cells fell roughly linearly with age, and a significant reduction was already apparent by age around 40. Conclusive comparison of naive and antigen-experienced compartments was prevented by the profiling of bulk unsorted PBMCs. Observed TCR beta diversity correlated strongly with the percentage of naive T cells measured by flow cytometry.

CDR3 length: 17 amino acids, cysteine to phenylalanine. The CDR3 DNA has 51 bases and is translated from base 1. V loses 0 bases at its end and J loses 6 bases; junction bases beyond the gene matches: 12. Reading the germline V gene gives CDR1 MGHDK and CDR2 SYGVNS. Library preparation was by 5' RACE. Sequencing took place on an Illumina HiSeq 2500. A second about 7 to 11 cycle PCR used a sample-barcoded 5' primer and a J-beta primer mix. A unique molecular identifier was introduced onto each TCR beta cDNA molecule by a template-switch 5' adaptor carrying 12 random nucleotides. Each sample yielded at least 3 million CDR3-containing paired-end reads. The Mint cDNA synthesis kit, primed by a TRBC-specific oligonucleotide, was used to synthesize first-strand cDNA from all RNA. Following uracil-DNA glycosylase treatment, a first 18-cycle PCR with universal primers M1SS and BC2_uni_R was performed on all cDNA. In the authors' own workflow: For normalization, 1 million high-quality reads were randomly selected from each sample, with every read carrying a distinct molecular identifier. Instead of being binned into consensus sequences, reads with shared molecular identifiers were discarded. MiTCR, run with a Q25 quality threshold and the strictest error-elimination algorithm, handled CDR3 identification, clonotype clustering and error correction. A nonparametric unseen species model with Euler transformation was used to estimate lower-bound total TCR beta diversity. TCRdb cleaned the public reads at Q25 with fastp, built clones with MiXCR and kept in-frame beta chains. All rows with the same CDR3 protein become a single entry with the most common DNA and genes. TCRdb, not the original authors, processed these V and J calls. Here the sample has 1.5 million to 1.9 million distinct CDR3 sequences; 35% to 45% occur a single time. The leading ten clones occupy 4% of the sample.

This receptor was obtained from a woman aged 18-30 years in good health. Sequenced input: blood. The V and J segments used are TRBV25-1 and TRBJ1-2; 8 bases in the junction line up with TRBD1. The CDR3 protein: CASSEYPAGTGTHGYTF. The DNA is as follows: TGTGCCAGCAGTGAATATCCTGCCGGGACAGGAACCCATGGCTACACCTTC.